This T cell receptor beta chain was identified in a study of Ad26.COV2.S vaccination and SARS-CoV-2 variants. About the research overall: Intramuscular Ad26.COV2.S doses were given once or twice, 56 days apart.

Indicated treatment: over 15 received Ad26.COV2.S at low or high dose, single or two shots; 5 received placebo; per-sample allocation not given. Sampling happened 63 days after the first vaccine or placebo injection. An Ad26 vector carrying the Wuhan-strain SARS-CoV-2 spike served as the vaccine. The CDR3 has 16 amino acids. Looked up from germline, CDR1 is ENHRY and CDR2 is SYGVKD. V shed 0 bases, J shed 7 bases, and the junction held 4 bases outside the gene matches. Measured with immunoSEQ multiplex PCR; TCRdb has only the in-frame clones, and not every one. Of around 370,000 clones in the sample, about 85% were seen once. About this clone: Its antigen is not known.

Study outcomes and limitations: Measures of TCR breadth and depth may have fallen short of total T cell responses. Marked by substantial breadth, spike-specific CD8+ and CD4+ T cell responses were reportedly seen after vaccination.

This clonotype originated in a person aged 18-65 years who received the Ad26.COV2.S COVID-19 vaccine or a placebo. The chain employs TRBV10-3 and TRBJ2-1; 12 nucleotides match TRBD2. This material consisted of peripheral blood, taken in a trial of Ad26.COV2.S vaccine versus placebo. CDR3 loop: CAISESGLAGLNEQFF. For the CDR3, the DNA is TGTGCCATCAGTGAGTCCGGACTAGCGGGGTTAAATGAGCAGTTCTTC.